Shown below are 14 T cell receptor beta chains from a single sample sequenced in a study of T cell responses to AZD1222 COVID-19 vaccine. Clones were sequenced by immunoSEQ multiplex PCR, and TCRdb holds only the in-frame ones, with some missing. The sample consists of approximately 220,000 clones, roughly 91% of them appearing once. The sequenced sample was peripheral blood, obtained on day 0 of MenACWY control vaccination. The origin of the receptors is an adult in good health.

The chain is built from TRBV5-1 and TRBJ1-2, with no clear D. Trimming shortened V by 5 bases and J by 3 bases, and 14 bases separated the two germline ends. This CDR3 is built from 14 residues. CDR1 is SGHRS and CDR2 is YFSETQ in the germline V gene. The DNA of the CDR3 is TGCGCCAGCAGACGCCGGACGGAATACTATGGCTACACCTTC. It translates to CASRRRTEYYGYTF.

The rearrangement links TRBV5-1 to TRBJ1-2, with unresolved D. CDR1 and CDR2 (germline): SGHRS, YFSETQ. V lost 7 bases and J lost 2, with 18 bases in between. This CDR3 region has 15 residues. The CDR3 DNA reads TGCGCCAGCCCCACCCGAGGGCGTTTCAACTATGGCTACACCTTC. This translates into CASPTRGRFNYGYTF.

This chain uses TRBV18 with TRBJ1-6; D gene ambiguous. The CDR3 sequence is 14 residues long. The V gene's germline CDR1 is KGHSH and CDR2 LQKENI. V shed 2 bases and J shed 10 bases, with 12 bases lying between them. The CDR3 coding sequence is TGTGCCAGCTCACCAGCAGCCCGCAACTCACCCCTCCACTTT. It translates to CASSPAARNSPLHF.

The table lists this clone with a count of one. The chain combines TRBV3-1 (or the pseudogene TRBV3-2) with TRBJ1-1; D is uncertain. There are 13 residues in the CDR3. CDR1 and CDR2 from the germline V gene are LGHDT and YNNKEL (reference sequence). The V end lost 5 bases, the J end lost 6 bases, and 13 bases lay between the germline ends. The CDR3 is CASSIRDFSEAFF. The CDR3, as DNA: TGTGCCAGCAGCATACGAGATTTCTCTGAAGCTTTCTTT.

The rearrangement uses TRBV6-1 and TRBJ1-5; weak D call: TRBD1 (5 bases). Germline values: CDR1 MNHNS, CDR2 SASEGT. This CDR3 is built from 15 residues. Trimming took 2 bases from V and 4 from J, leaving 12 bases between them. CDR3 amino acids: CASSEMSGRNQPQHF. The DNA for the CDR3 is TGTGCCAGCAGTGAAATGTCAGGGCGGAATCAGCCCCAGCATTTT.

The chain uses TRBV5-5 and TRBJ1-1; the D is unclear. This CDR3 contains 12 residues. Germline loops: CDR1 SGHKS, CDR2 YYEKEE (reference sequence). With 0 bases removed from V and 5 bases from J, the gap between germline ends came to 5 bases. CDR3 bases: TGTGCCAGCAGCTTGGGCCGGACTGAAGCTTTCTTT. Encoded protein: CASSLGRTEAFF.

CDR3 sequence reads: CASSLAQGIGELFF. CDR3 sequence (DNA): TGTGCCAGCAGCTTGGCCCAGGGGATCGGGGAGCTGTTTTTT. The gene calls are TRBV5-4 and TRBJ2-2; D is possibly TRBD1 (6 bases). The CDR3 length is 14 residues. Germline CDR1 reads SGHNT; CDR2 reads YYREEE (reference sequence). V was shortened by 0 bases and J by 7 bases, with 10 bases between the two germline ends.

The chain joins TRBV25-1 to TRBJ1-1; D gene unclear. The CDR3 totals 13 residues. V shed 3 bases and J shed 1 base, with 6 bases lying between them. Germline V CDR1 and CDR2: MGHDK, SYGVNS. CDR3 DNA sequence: TGTGCCAGCAGTGAGACGAGGAACACTGAAGCTTTCTTT. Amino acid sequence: CASSETRNTEAFF.

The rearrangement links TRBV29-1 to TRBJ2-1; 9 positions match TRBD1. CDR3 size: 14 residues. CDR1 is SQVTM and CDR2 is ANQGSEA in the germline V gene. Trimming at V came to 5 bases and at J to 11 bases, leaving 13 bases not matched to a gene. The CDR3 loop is CSVTPGQGSFKQFF. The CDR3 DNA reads TGCAGCGTTACCCCGGGACAGGGCTCTTTTAAGCAGTTCTTC.

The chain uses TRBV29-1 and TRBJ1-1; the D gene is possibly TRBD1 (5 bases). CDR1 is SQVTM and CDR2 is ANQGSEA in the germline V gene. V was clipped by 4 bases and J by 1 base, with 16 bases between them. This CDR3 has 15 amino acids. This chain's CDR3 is CSVAFTGGGNTEAFF. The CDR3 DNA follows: TGCAGCGTTGCCTTCACGGGGGGAGGGAACACTGAAGCTTTCTTT.

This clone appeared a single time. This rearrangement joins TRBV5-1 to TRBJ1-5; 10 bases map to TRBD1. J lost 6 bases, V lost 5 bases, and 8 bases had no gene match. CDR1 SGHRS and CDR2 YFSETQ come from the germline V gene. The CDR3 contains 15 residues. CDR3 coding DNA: TGCGCCAGCAGGAAGGGACAGGGGAAAGGTCAGCCCCAGCATTTT. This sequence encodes CASRKGQGKGQPQHF.

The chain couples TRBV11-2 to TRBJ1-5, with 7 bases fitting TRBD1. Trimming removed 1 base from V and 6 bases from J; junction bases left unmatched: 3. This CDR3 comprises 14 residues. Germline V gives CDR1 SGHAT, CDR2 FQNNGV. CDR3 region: CASSLGTGRQPQHF. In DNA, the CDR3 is TGTGCCAGCAGCTTAGGGACAGGTCGTCAGCCCCAGCATTTT.

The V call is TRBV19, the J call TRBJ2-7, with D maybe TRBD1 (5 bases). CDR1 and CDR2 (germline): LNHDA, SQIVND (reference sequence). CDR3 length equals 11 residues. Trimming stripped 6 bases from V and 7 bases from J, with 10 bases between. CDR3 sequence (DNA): TGTGCCAGTAGGGGTGCAGGGGAGCAGTACTTC. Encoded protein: CASRGAGEQYF. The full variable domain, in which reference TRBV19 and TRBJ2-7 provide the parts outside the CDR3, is DGGITQSPKYLFRKEGQNVTLSCEQNLNHDAMYWYRQDPGQGLRLIYYSQIVNDFQKGDIAEGYSVSREKKESFPLTVTSAQKNPTAFYLCASRGAGEQYFGPGTRLTVT.

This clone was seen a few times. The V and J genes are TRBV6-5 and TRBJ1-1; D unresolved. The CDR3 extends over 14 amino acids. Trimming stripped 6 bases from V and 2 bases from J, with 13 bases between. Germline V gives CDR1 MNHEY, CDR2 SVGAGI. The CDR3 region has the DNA TGTGCCAGCAGCCGGTTTCAGCGAAACACTGAAGCTTTCTTT. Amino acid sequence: CASSRFQRNTEAFF.